Listed below are T cell receptor beta chains from one sample, sequenced in a study of T cell responses to AZD1222 COVID-19 vaccine. Profiling relied on immunoSEQ multiplex PCR, and the TCRdb table lists in-frame clones only, not all of them. Here the sample spans around 65,000 clones, roughly 83% being singletons. The source was peripheral blood, collected 28 days after the second AZD1222 dose. These receptors all stem from an adult who received the AZD1222 COVID-19 vaccine. CDR3s include the opening cysteine and the closing phenylalanine or tryptophan. The D gene is left open where the match is weak. Only some rows state a clone size, as once, few, many or a class for expanded clones.

j_gene | abundance | v_gene | d_gene | CDR3nt | CDR3aa
TRBJ2-7 | NA | TRBV5-5 | TRBD2 | TGTGCCAGCAGCTTGGATCCTAGCGGGGGGGCCGTGCAGTACTTC | CASSLDPSGGAVQYF
TRBJ2-3 | NA | TRBV5-1 | TRBD2 | TGCGCCAGCAGTAGGACTAGGAGCACAGATACGCAGTATTTT | CASSRTRSTDTQYF
TRBJ1-4 | NA | TRBV2 | NA | TGTGCCAGCAAATGGAGCTTCCCGGATGAAAAACTGTTTTTT | CASKWSFPDEKLFF
TRBJ2-1 | NA | TRBV19 | TRBD2 | TGTGCCAGTAGTATAGGGGCTAGCGGGAGTTATGAGCAGTTCTTC | CASSIGASGSYEQFF
TRBJ2-7 | NA | TRBV7-9 | TRBD1 | TGTGCCAGCAGCTACACCCCACAGGGGGTCGAGCAGTACTTC | CASSYTPQGVEQYF
TRBJ2-1 | NA | TRBV3-1/TRBV3-2 | NA | TGTGCCAGCAGCCAAGATAGGGTCGGGCAGTTCTTC | CASSQDRVGQFF
TRBJ1-1 | NA | TRBV28 | NA | TGTGCCAGCAGTTTGAACGTAGGAAGGGCGACTGAAGCTTTCTTT | CASSLNVGRATEAFF
TRBJ1-2 | few | TRBV3-1/TRBV3-2 | NA | TGTGCCAGCAGCCAAGGTCCGGACAGTAACTATGGCTACACCTTC | CASSQGPDSNYGYTF
TRBJ2-7 | NA | TRBV30 | NA | TGTGCCTGGAGTGTAGAAGGGCGCCCCTACGAGCAGTACTTC | CAWSVEGRPYEQYF
TRBJ1-5 | NA | TRBV18 | TRBD1 | TGTGCCAGCTCACCAGGGCAGGGGGCGTTTCAGCCCCAGCATTTT | CASSPGQGAFQPQHF
TRBJ1-1 | NA | TRBV18 | NA | TGTGCCAGCTCACCCTGGGGAGATTCGAACACTGAAGCTTTCTTT | CASSPWGDSNTEAFF